This record looks at one TCR beta chain sequence and its context. The sample is drawn from a study of T-cell memory formation after mild COVID-19. Via MiXCR, TCRdb re-called the 5' RACE reads, giving one row per CDR3 protein. The sample carries fewer than 650,000 distinct CDR3 sequences, roughly 21% recorded once. Trimming took 7 bases from V and 1 from J, leaving 11 bases between them. The CDR3 contains 13 residues. CDR1 is SGHRS and CDR2 is YFSETQ in the germline V gene. What was sequenced was PBMCs or a T cell subset sorted from them (not recorded which). This TCR was sampled from an adult woman who had mild COVID-19 (a few samples of this study predate the infection). Cell type and time point are not known. The rearrangement joins TRBV5-1 to TRBJ2-5; TRBD1 is a possible D gene (5 bases). The CDR3 DNA is TGCGCCAGCGGGGCAGAGAGCCAAGAGACCCAGTACTTC. Translated, it gives CASGAESQETQYF. The whole variable domain, remainder taken from reference TRBV5-1 and TRBJ2-5, is KAGVTQTPRYLIKTRGQQVTLSCSPISGHRSVSWYQQTPGQGLQFLFEYFSETQRNKGNFPGRFSGRQFSNSRSEMNVSTLELGDSALYLCASGAESQETQYFGPGTRLLVL.